The 30 T cell receptor beta chains given below trace back to one sample, sequenced in a study of T-cell reconstitution after alpha-beta-depleted transplantation in children (dated by TCRdb to the mid-2010s). This specimen's treatment or condition label, interpreted: allogeneic hematopoietic cell transplantation with graft depleted of TCRalphabeta T cells and CD19 B cells. Libraries were built with PCR. Sequencing used an Illumina HiSeq 2500. TCR libraries were prepared with molecular barcoding, using unique molecular identifiers to normalize TCRbeta repertoire quantification. TCRdb applied fastp at Q25 and MiXCR to the public reads, then kept only in-frame beta chains. Under each unique CDR3 protein, matching rows form one entry showing the most common genes and DNA. The table for this sample lists 800,000 to 1,000,000 distinct CDR3 sequences; roughly 31% of them were counted only once. Jointly, the top ten make up more than 25% of the sample.

The sequences come from PBMCs, mostly from graft donor cells, collected 360 days after TCRalphabeta/CD19-depleted stem cell transplant. These TCRs come from a boy under three years old who had a stem cell transplant for SCID, so the T cells may come from the graft donor.

This clonotype has only a few counts. The CDR3 coding sequence is TGTGCCAGCAGCTTAGCGGACAGGGTCAGTGGAAACACCATATATTTT. Translated: CASSLADRVSGNTIYF. The rearrangement links TRBV7-9 to TRBJ1-3; TRBD1 matches 8 bases. V was pared by 0 bases and J by 3 bases, with 4 bases of the junction left unmatched. The CDR3 spans 16 residues. CDR1 is SEHNR, CDR2 FQNEAQ, per germline (reference sequence).

This clonotype was detected only a few times. The chain recombines TRBV20-1 with TRBJ2-5; TRBD2 is a possible D gene (7 bases). Trimming took 4 bases from V and 2 from J, leaving 14 bases between them. The CDR3 consists of 14 residues. Germline V gives CDR1 DFQATT, CDR2 SNEGSKA (reference sequence). CDR3 sequence reads: CSAIRAGAQETQYF. CDR3 bases: TGCAGTGCTATCCGCGCGGGGGCACAAGAGACCCAGTACTTC.

The chain employs TRBV9 and TRBJ2-3; maybe TRBD1 (6 bases). This CDR3 is 14 amino acids long. Germline assignment: CDR1 SGDLS and CDR2 YYNGEE. Trimming shortened V by 4 bases and J by 6 bases, and 15 bases separated the two germline ends. The CDR3 is CASSSQQGRDTQYF. The CDR3 nucleotides are TGTGCCAGCAGCTCCCAACAGGGTAGGGATACGCAGTATTTT.

The rearrangement uses TRBV20-1 and TRBJ1-2; the D is unclear. Germline CDR1 is DFQATT and CDR2 is SNEGSKA (reference sequence). The CDR3 totals 14 residues. Trimming took off 3 bases at V and 1 base at J, with 12 bases between the two ends. For the CDR3, the DNA is TGCAGTGCTAGGAGCAGTCGCGGTAACTATGGCTACACCTTC. Amino acids: CSARSSRGNYGYTF.

V gene TRBV5-1 combines with J gene TRBJ2-3; no clear D. Trimming pared 0 bases from V and 2 bases from J, leaving 10 bases between. The CDR3 runs 15 residues. The V gene's germline CDR1 is SGHRS and CDR2 YFSETQ. The CDR3 here is CASSLGPPLTDTQYF. CDR3 in DNA: TGCGCCAGCAGCTTGGGACCTCCTCTCACAGATACGCAGTATTTT.

This sequence joins TRBV6-1 and TRBJ1-2, with D possibly matching TRBD1 (5 bases). V lost 6 bases, J lost 5 bases, and 19 bases lay in between. Germline CDR1 and CDR2: MNHNS and SASEGT. The CDR3 consists of 15 residues. The CDR3 here is CASRVQSGSLYGYTF. Here the CDR3 DNA reads TGTGCCAGCAGGGTTCAGTCAGGGTCGCTATATGGCTACACCTTC.

There are a few counts of this clonotype. This chain joins TRBV28 and TRBJ1-2, with D possibly being TRBD1 (5 bases). Germline-derived CDR1 and CDR2 are MDHEN and SYDVKM. The CDR3 has 17 residues. Trimming shortened V by 5 bases and J by 2 bases, and 21 bases separated the two germline ends. The CDR3 bases are TGTGCCAGCAGTCCGGTCTCAATAATCAGGGACAACTATGGCTACACCTTC. Its protein product is CASSPVSIIRDNYGYTF.

The sample holds a few counts of this clonotype. The chain has TRBV7-2 and TRBJ2-3, with TRBD1 matching over 9 bases. Germline loops: CDR1 SGHTA, CDR2 FQGNSA. CDR3 length: 16 residues. With 5 bases clipped from V and 4 bases from J, the junction kept 10 bases outside the gene matches. CDR3 residues: CASSQLPGQGPDTQYF. In nucleotides, the CDR3 is TGTGCCAGCAGCCAACTGCCGGGACAGGGCCCAGATACGCAGTATTTT.

V and J are TRBV18 and TRBJ2-7; TRBD1 matches at 9 bases. Germline-derived CDR1 and CDR2 are KGHSH and LQKENI. V lost 2 bases, J lost 4 bases, and 6 bases stayed unmatched. The CDR3 spans 15 residues. DNA for the CDR3: TGTGCCAGCTCACCAACGGGACAGGGAGAATACGAGCAGTACTTC. Translation: CASSPTGQGEYEQYF.

This chain uses TRBV12-3 or TRBV12-4 with TRBJ1-1, with D uncertain. This CDR3 is 15 amino acids long. The V end was cut by 3 bases, the J end by 1 base, with 12 bases between. CDR3 residues: CASSFPGSENTEAFF. CDR3 DNA: TGTGCCAGCAGTTTTCCGGGCAGCGAGAACACTGAAGCTTTCTTT.

The chain carries TRBV7-3 and TRBJ2-1, with 12 nucleotides matching TRBD2. CDR3 size: 18 residues. Germline CDR1 SGHTA, CDR2 FQGTGA. V was pared by 0 bases and J by 12 bases, with 15 bases of the junction left unmatched. As DNA, the CDR3 is TGTGCCAGCAGCTTAACCCTAGTATCTAGCGGGGGGGCCAACGGGCAGTTCTTC. Protein product: CASSLTLVSSGGANGQFF.

The rearrangement links TRBV6-5 to TRBJ2-3; D gene unclear. Trimming cost V 2 bases and J 2 bases, with 11 bases left between them. CDR3 length equals 15 residues. Looked up from germline, CDR1 is MNHEY and CDR2 is SVGAGI. The CDR3 DNA is TGTGCCAGCAGTTACATTTCGTTTTCCACAGATACGCAGTATTTT. It is translated as CASSYISFSTDTQYF.

The gene calls are TRBV7-2 and TRBJ2-1; D possibly matches TRBD1 or TRBD2 (6 bases each). Germline V gene data show CDR1 as SGHTA and CDR2 as FQGNSA. V was clipped by 4 bases and J by 5 bases, with 9 bases between them. The CDR3 spans 13 residues. CDR3 residues: CASSWRDNNEQFF. CDR3 sequence (DNA): TGTGCCAGCAGCTGGCGGGACAACAATGAGCAGTTCTTC.

The CDR3 sequence: CASSLRPPGLNTDTQYF. In DNA form, the CDR3 reads TGCGCCAGCAGCTTGAGGCCCCCGGGACTGAACACAGATACGCAGTATTTT. The chain recombines TRBV5-1 with TRBJ2-3; D perhaps matches TRBD2 (6 bases). Per the germline V gene, CDR1 is SGHRS and CDR2 is YFSETQ. V was trimmed by 1 base and J by 2 bases, leaving 17 bases between them. This CDR3 comprises 17 residues.

This clonotype occurred a few times. V is TRBV10-3 and J is TRBJ2-7; D is unresolved. Trimming cost V 5 bases and J 1 base, with 3 bases left between them. There are 11 residues in the CDR3. Germline loops: CDR1 ENHRY, CDR2 SYGVKD. The CDR3 bases are TGTGCCATCAGTAGTTCCTACGAGCAGTACTTC. Translated, it gives CAISSSYEQYF.

Only a few counts were recorded for this clonotype. The chain combines TRBV10-3 with TRBJ1-6; TRBD1 agrees at 9 bases. Germline CDR1 reads ENHRY; CDR2 reads SYGVKD. The CDR3 spans 16 residues. V shed 3 bases, J shed 9 bases, and the junction held 9 bases outside the gene matches. CDR3 DNA sequence: TGTGCCATCAGTGAAGGGCTCCGGGACAGGGTTTCACCCCTCCACTTT. It specifies CAISEGLRDRVSPLHF.

The V and J genes are TRBV10-3 and TRBJ2-5, with D hard to call. The germline gives CDR1 ENHRY, CDR2 SYGVKD. Trimming took 8 bases from V and 1 from J, leaving 11 bases between them. This CDR3 has 13 amino acids. The CDR3 is CAILPDTQETQYF. DNA for the CDR3: TGTGCCATCTTGCCCGACACCCAAGAGACCCAGTACTTC.

The chain joins TRBV3-1 to TRBJ1-6; tentative D call: TRBD1 (6 bases). The CDR3 loop spans 14 amino acids. Germline CDR1 reads LGHDT; CDR2 reads YNNKEL (reference sequence). Trimming removed 4 bases at V and 7 bases at J, with 11 bases between. CDR3 sequence (DNA): TGTGCCAGCAGCCTAATTCAGGGGAATTCACCCCTCCACTTT. Translated: CASSLIQGNSPLHF.

The chain links TRBV6-2 or TRBV6-3 to TRBJ2-7; a possible D gene is TRBD1 (6 bases). Germline V gene sequence: CDR1 MNHEY, CDR2 SVGEGT. V was trimmed by 5 bases and J by 6 bases, leaving 17 bases between them. This CDR3 is 14 amino acids long. The CDR3 nucleotides read TGTGCCAGCAGTCCGGACAGTCGAGGGCGCGAGCAGTACTTC. Translation: CASSPDSRGREQYF.

The rearrangement joins TRBV21-1 to TRBJ2-3; TRBD1, the table's D call, was not compared with the DNA. TRBV21-1 is a pseudogene. CDR3 length: 14 residues. The CDR3, as DNA: TGTGCCAGTAGAGGGGGGGGCCGCACAGATACGCAGTATTTT. This encodes CASRGGGRTDTQYF.

The gene calls are TRBV12-3 or TRBV12-4 and TRBJ2-3; a weak D match, TRBD1 (5 bases). This CDR3 region has 13 residues. Trimming shortened V by 7 bases and J by 2 bases, and 10 bases separated the two germline ends. The CDR3 bases are TGTGCCAGCACCCCGACAGACACAGATACGCAGTATTTT. Amino acids: CASTPTDTDTQYF.

In this sample, this clonotype turned up a few times. The chain links TRBV20-1 to TRBJ1-2; 10 bases agree with TRBD1. CDR1 is DFQATT and CDR2 is SNEGSKA in the germline V gene (reference sequence). The V and J ends lost 2 bases and 4 bases, in that order; junction bases with no gene match: 10. The CDR3 consists of 16 residues. The CDR3 sequence is CSARPGQGPLPYGYTF. For the CDR3, the DNA is TGCAGTGCTAGACCGGGACAGGGGCCTCTCCCCTATGGCTACACCTTC.

The V and J genes are TRBV4-1 and TRBJ2-5; 7 bases fit TRBD1. The CDR3 runs to 16 residues. The V segment lost 4 bases and the J segment 2 bases; nucleotides outside the gene matches: 10. Germline loops: CDR1 MGHRA, CDR2 YSYEKL. In nucleotides, the CDR3 is TGCGCCAGCAGCCTTGGAAGGACAGGAGGTCAAGAGACCCAGTACTTC. This encodes CASSLGRTGGQETQYF.

In its sample, this clonotype was seen a few times. This chain connects TRBV20-1 to TRBJ1-5; D unclear. The V gene's germline CDR1 is DFQATT and CDR2 SNEGSKA (reference sequence). The CDR3 runs 13 residues. V was shortened by 0 bases and J by 2 bases, with 5 bases between the two germline ends. The CDR3 protein is CSARDIGNQPQHF. Written as DNA, the CDR3 is TGCAGTGCTAGAGATATTGGCAATCAGCCCCAGCATTTT.

The V and J genes are TRBV2 and TRBJ2-1; 10 bases map to TRBD2. The CDR3 covers 15 residues. V lost 6 bases, J lost 4 bases, and 6 bases stayed unmatched. Germline CDR1 reads SNHLY; CDR2 reads FYNNEI. The CDR3 DNA follows: TGTGCCAGCAGAGCCGGGACTAGCGCTTACAATGAGCAGTTCTTC. Its translation: CASRAGTSAYNEQFF.

The chain carries TRBV6-1 and TRBJ1-5; weak D call: TRBD1 (5 bases). The CDR3 length is 13 residues. CDR1 and CDR2 (germline): MNHNS, SASEGT. The ends were cut back, 11 bases at V and 5 bases at J, with 16 bases in the middle. The CDR3 here is CAARGVGDQPQHF. DNA of the CDR3: TGTGCCGCCCGGGGGGTTGGAGATCAGCCCCAGCATTTT.

The table lists this clonotype with a few counts. The chain joins TRBV12-3 or TRBV12-4 to TRBJ2-5; the D is unclear. The CDR3 contains 13 residues. Trimming took off 2 bases at V and 4 bases at J, with 8 bases between the two ends. CDR3 protein: CASSLQVRETQYF. The CDR3 DNA follows: TGTGCCAGCAGTTTACAGGTTCGAGAGACCCAGTACTTC.

This clonotype was recorded a few times. The chain has TRBV6-5 and TRBJ2-1; D gene unclear. The CDR3 loop spans 14 amino acids. Germline V gives CDR1 MNHEY, CDR2 SVGAGI. V dropped 0 bases and J dropped 4 bases, with 7 bases sitting between them. The CDR3 nucleotides read TGTGCCAGCAGTTACTCGATCAGATACAATGAGCAGTTCTTC. This encodes CASSYSIRYNEQFF.

This sequence joins TRBV9 and TRBJ2-1; 8 bases align to TRBD2. CDR1 SGDLS and CDR2 YYNGEE come from the germline V gene. The CDR3 loop spans 16 amino acids. After removal of 7 bases from V and 6 bases from J, the junction contained 15 bases not matched to a gene. The CDR3 loop is CASGRGDKRGSNEQFF. CDR3 coding DNA: TGTGCCAGCGGGAGGGGGGACAAGCGGGGGAGCAATGAGCAGTTCTTC.

The chain employs TRBV5-1 and TRBJ2-6; 9 bases are a match to TRBD1. CDR3 length: 18 residues. With V trimmed by 3 bases and J by 0 bases, 7 bases remained unmatched. Per germline, CDR1 SGHRS and CDR2 YFSETQ. The DNA for the CDR3 is TGCGCCAGCAGCTCCCAAGGGACAGGGAACTCTGGGGCCAACGTCCTGACTTTC. This codes for CASSSQGTGNSGANVLTF.